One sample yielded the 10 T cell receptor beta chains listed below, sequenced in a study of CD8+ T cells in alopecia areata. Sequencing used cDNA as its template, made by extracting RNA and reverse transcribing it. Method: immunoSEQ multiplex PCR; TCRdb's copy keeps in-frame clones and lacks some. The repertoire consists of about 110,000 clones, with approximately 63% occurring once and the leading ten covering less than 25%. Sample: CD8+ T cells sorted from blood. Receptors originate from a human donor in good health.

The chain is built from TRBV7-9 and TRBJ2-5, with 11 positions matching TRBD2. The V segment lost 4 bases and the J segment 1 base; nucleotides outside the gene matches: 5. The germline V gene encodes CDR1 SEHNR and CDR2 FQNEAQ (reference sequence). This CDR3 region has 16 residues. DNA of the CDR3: TGTGCCAGCAGCTCCAGACTAGCGGGGACCCAAGAGACCCAGTACTTC. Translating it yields CASSSRLAGTQETQYF.

CDR3 nucleotide sequence: TGCGCCAGCAGCCAAGATCCCCGGGGGGGTACTGAAGCTTTCTTT. It is translated as CASSQDPRGGTEAFF. The V gene is TRBV4-3, the J gene TRBJ1-1; a weak D match, TRBD1 (5 bases). CDR1 and CDR2 from the germline V gene are LGHNA and YSLEER. The CDR3 is 15 amino acids. Between the trimmed V and J ends, which lost 0 bases and 5 bases, there was a span of 13 bases.

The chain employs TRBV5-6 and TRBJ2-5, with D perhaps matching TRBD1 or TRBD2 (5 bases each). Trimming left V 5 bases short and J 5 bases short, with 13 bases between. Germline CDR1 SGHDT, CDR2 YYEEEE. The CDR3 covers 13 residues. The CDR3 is CASSHGWGETQYF. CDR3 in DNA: TGTGCCAGCAGTCACGGTTGGGGGGAGACCCAGTACTTC. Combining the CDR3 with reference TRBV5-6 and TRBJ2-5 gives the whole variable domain DAGVTQSPTHLIKTRGQQVTLRCSPKSGHDTVSWYQQALGQGPQFIFQYYEEEERQRGNFPDRFSGHQFPNYSSELNVNALLLGDSALYLCASSHGWGETQYFGPGTRLLVL.

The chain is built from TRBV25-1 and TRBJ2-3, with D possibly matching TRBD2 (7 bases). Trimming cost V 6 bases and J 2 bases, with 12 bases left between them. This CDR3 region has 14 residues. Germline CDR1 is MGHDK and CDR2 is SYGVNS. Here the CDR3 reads CASRRGGATDTQYF. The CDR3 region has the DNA TGTGCCAGCAGGCGTGGGGGGGCCACAGATACGCAGTATTTT.

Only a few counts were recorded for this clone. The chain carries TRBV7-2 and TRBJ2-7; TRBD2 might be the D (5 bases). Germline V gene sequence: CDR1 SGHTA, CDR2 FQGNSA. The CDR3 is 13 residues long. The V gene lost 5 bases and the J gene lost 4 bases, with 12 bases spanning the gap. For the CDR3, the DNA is TGTGCCAGCAGCCGGTCGACGGGATACGAGCAGTACTTC. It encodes CASSRSTGYEQYF.

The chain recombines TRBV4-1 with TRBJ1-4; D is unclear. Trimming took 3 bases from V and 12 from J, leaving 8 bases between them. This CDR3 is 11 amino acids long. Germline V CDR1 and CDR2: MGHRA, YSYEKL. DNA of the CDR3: TGCGCCAGCAGCCACGGCCAGGAACTGTTTTTT. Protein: CASSHGQELFF.

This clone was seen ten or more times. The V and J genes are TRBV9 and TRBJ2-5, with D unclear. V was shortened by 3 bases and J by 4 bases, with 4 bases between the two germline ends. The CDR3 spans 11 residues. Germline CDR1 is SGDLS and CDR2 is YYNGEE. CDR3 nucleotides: TGTGCCAGCAGCGCCCCAGAGACCCAGTACTTC. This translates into CASSAPETQYF. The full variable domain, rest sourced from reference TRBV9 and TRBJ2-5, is DSGVTQTPKHLITATGQRVTLRCSPRSGDLSVYWYQQSLDQGLQFLIQYYNGEERAKGNILERFSAQQFPDLHSELNLSSLELGDSALYFCASSAPETQYFGPGTRLLVL.

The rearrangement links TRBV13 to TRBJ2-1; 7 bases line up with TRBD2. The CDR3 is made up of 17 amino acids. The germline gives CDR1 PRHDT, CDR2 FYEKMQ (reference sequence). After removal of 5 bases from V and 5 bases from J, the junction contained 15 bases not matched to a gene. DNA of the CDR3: TGTGCCAGCAGCCCATCCCAATTAAGCGGGGAGGACAATGAGCAGTTCTTC. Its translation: CASSPSQLSGEDNEQFF.

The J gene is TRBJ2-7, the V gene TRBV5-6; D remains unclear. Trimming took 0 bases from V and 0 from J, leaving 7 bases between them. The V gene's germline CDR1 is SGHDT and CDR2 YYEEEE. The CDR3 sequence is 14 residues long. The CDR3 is CASSLVASSYEQYF. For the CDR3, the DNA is TGTGCCAGCAGCTTGGTAGCCAGCTCCTACGAGCAGTACTTC.

CDR3 coding DNA: TGTGCCAGCAGCGTAGTAGGGGGCACAGATACGCAGTATTTT. Encoded protein: CASSVVGGTDTQYF. The chain joins TRBV9 to TRBJ2-3, with D possibly matching TRBD1 (5 bases). The CDR3 covers 14 residues. Trimming removed 0 bases from V and 1 base from J, with 6 bases in between. In germline, CDR1 is SGDLS, CDR2 YYNGEE.